Presented here are 25 T cell receptor beta chains from one specimen sequenced in a study of siplizumab effects on memory and regulatory T cells. Produced via immunoSEQ multiplex PCR; TCRdb's table is partial and in-frame only. The sample lists about 87,000 clones, over 80% occurring once. Sequenced sample: Tregs sorted from blood. All receptors derive from a human donor in good health.

The V and J genes are TRBV2 and TRBJ1-2; 7 nucleotides line up with TRBD1. The CDR3 runs 12 residues. Germline assignment: CDR1 SNHLY and CDR2 FYNNEI. V was clipped by 6 bases and J by 4 bases; unmatched bases: 2. The CDR3 reads CASSRDSYGYTF. CDR3 DNA: TGTGCCAGCAGCCGGGACAGCTATGGCTACACCTTC.

V is TRBV19 and J is TRBJ1-2; D call uncertain. The CDR3 extends over 13 amino acids. V gave up 6 bases and J gave up 4 bases, with 12 bases separating them. In germline, CDR1 is LNHDA, CDR2 SQIVND (reference sequence). CDR3 protein: CASSSQLLYGYTF. CDR3 nucleotide sequence: TGTGCCAGTAGCTCACAGCTTCTCTATGGCTACACCTTC.

This rearrangement joins TRBV18 to TRBJ1-2; possible D gene TRBD1, 6 bases. V was shortened by 6 bases and J by 4 bases, with 12 bases between the two germline ends. This CDR3 has 13 amino acids. Looked up from germline, CDR1 is KGHSH and CDR2 is LQKENI. The CDR3 here is CASSEGVAYGYTF. CDR3 DNA: TGTGCCAGCTCTGAGGGGGTTGCCTATGGCTACACCTTC. The complete variable domain, with remaining parts taken from reference TRBV18 and TRBJ1-2, reads NAGVMQNPRHLVRRRGQEARLRCSPMKGHSHVYWYRQLPEEGLKFMVYLQKENIIDESGMPKERFSAEFPKEGPSILRIQQVVRGDSAAYFCASSEGVAYGYTFGSGTRLTVV.

The chain recombines TRBV19 with TRBJ1-6; 9 bases align to TRBD1. With 6 bases clipped from V and 8 bases from J, the junction kept 5 bases outside the gene matches. The germline CDR1 and CDR2 sequences are LNHDA and SQIVND (reference sequence). This CDR3 comprises 14 residues. The CDR3, as DNA: TGTGCCAGTAGCTATAGACAGGGGGATTCACCCCTCCACTTT. The encoded protein is CASSYRQGDSPLHF.

The DNA of the CDR3 is TGTGCCATCGGGAAGGAGGTGGGCAAAGACAATGAGCAGTTCTTC. Encoded protein: CAIGKEVGKDNEQFF. The chain combines TRBV10-3 with TRBJ2-1, with D perhaps matching TRBD2 (5 bases). Looked up from germline, CDR1 is ENHRY and CDR2 is SYGVKD. V dropped 8 bases and J dropped 5 bases, with 19 bases sitting between them. The CDR3 covers 15 residues.

V usage is TRBV7-2 and J usage is TRBJ2-1; 11 bases fit TRBD2. Unmatched junction bases numbered 4, after V lost 4 bases and J lost 5 bases. This CDR3 has 15 amino acids. Germline V gives CDR1 SGHTA, CDR2 FQGNSA. The CDR3 loop reads CASSSRLAGNNEQFF. CDR3 DNA sequence: TGTGCCAGCAGCTCGCGACTAGCGGGAAACAATGAGCAGTTCTTC.

The rearrangement uses TRBV5-1 and TRBJ2-7; no clear D gene. V lost 0 bases and J 4 bases, leaving 11 bases between the germline ends. The CDR3 extends over 14 amino acids. The germline V gene encodes CDR1 SGHRS and CDR2 YFSETQ. DNA of the CDR3: TGCGCCAGCAGCTTGGGGGCCCCGGATTACGAGCAGTACTTC. As protein: CASSLGAPDYEQYF.

The V and J genes are TRBV7-2 and TRBJ1-3; D unclear. The V end lost 4 bases, the J end lost 0 bases, and 4 bases lay between the germline ends. The CDR3 loop spans 13 amino acids. Germline CDR1 reads SGHTA; CDR2 reads FQGNSA. The CDR3 nucleotides read TGTGCCAGCAGCTGGGACTCTGGAAACACCATATATTTT. It is translated as CASSWDSGNTIYF. Full variable domain (missing parts from reference TRBV7-2 and TRBJ1-3): GAGVSQSPSNKVTEKGKDVELRCDPISGHTALYWYRQSLGQGLEFLIYFQGNSAPDKSGLPSDRFSAERTGGSVSTLTIQRTQQEDSAVYLCASSWDSGNTIYFGEGSWLTVV.

The chain employs TRBV7-9 and TRBJ1-1, with a tentative D call TRBD1 (5 bases). Germline V gene sequence: CDR1 SEHNR, CDR2 FQNEAQ (reference sequence). This CDR3 is 12 amino acids long. The V and J ends lost 5 bases and 5 bases respectively, with 9 bases between them. The DNA for the CDR3 is TGTGCCAGCAGCCCCGCAGGGACTGAAGCTTTCTTT. It encodes CASSPAGTEAFF.

This clone is a singleton in its sample. V usage is TRBV20-1 and J usage is TRBJ2-4; D not resolved. V lost 2 bases and J 5 bases, leaving 4 bases between the germline ends. The CDR3 covers 11 residues. Germline CDR1 and CDR2: DFQATT and SNEGSKA (reference sequence). This CDR3 is CSARRENIQYF. The CDR3 DNA reads TGCAGTGCTAGAAGGGAAAACATTCAGTACTTC.

This clone was seen a single time. The rearrangement joins TRBV15 to TRBJ1-1, with TRBD1 as a possible D gene (6 bases). V gave up 5 bases and J gave up 0 bases, with 19 bases separating them. Germline V gene data show CDR1 as LNHNV and CDR2 as YYDKDF (reference sequence). This CDR3 contains 17 residues. Here the CDR3 DNA reads TGTGCCACCAGCCTCGGATGGGGGGGGCCCGTGAACACTGAAGCTTTCTTT. Translating gives CATSLGWGGPVNTEAFF.

This rearrangement joins TRBV19 to TRBJ2-4; possibly TRBD2 for D (6 bases). The CDR3 contains 15 residues. Trimming shortened V by 0 bases and J by 3 bases, and 9 bases separated the two germline ends. Germline CDR1 reads LNHDA; CDR2 reads SQIVND (reference sequence). The CDR3 spells CASSIDGGIKNIQYF. The CDR3, as DNA: TGTGCCAGTAGTATAGATGGGGGGATCAAAAACATTCAGTACTTC.

The J gene is TRBJ1-3, the V gene TRBV19, with D unresolved. Germline V gene sequence: CDR1 LNHDA, CDR2 SQIVND (reference sequence). V was pared by 6 bases and J by 0 bases, with 9 bases between. The CDR3 consists of 14 residues. For the CDR3, the DNA is TGTGCCAGTAGCGGCAGCTACTCTGGAAACACCATATATTTT. Amino acids: CASSGSYSGNTIYF.

The rearrangement joins TRBV6-5 to TRBJ1-2; possibly TRBD1 for D (6 bases). This CDR3 comprises 15 residues. The V gene's germline CDR1 is MNHEY and CDR2 SVGAGI. Between the trimmed V and J ends, which lost 2 bases and 8 bases, there was a span of 18 bases. This CDR3 reads CASSYATGTLLGYTF. As DNA, the CDR3 is TGTGCCAGCAGTTACGCAACAGGGACCCTCTTAGGCTACACCTTC.

The CDR3 sequence is CASSRGFGFESSYNEQFF. The CDR3 DNA sequence: TGTGCCAGCAGCCGCGGGTTCGGTTTCGAGAGCTCCTACAATGAGCAGTTCTTC. The chain uses TRBV5-6 and TRBJ2-1, with D perhaps TRBD2 (5 bases). This CDR3 comprises 18 residues. Germline loops: CDR1 SGHDT, CDR2 YYEEEE. V lost 4 bases and J lost 0, with 20 bases in between.

A word on this clone: This sample includes further DNA sequences coding for the same CDR3. The chain is built from TRBV12-5 and TRBJ2-7, with D uncertain. The CDR3 consists of 12 residues. CDR1 LGHNT and CDR2 FRNRAP come from the germline V gene. With 1 base removed from V and 4 bases from J, the gap between germline ends came to 5 bases. For the CDR3, the DNA is TGTGCTAGTGGTTTGGGCCGATACGAGCAGTACTTC. It translates to CASGLGRYEQYF.

The rearrangement uses TRBV7-7 and TRBJ2-3, with 8 bases that match TRBD2. The CDR3 consists of 15 residues. Germline CDR1 is SSHAT and CDR2 is FNYEAQ (reference sequence). V was pared by 1 base and J by 7 bases, with 7 bases of the junction left unmatched. The CDR3 reads CASSLGQGLGNTQYF. As DNA, the CDR3 is TGTGCCAGCAGCTTAGGGCAGGGACTAGGAAATACGCAGTATTTT.

The chain is built from TRBV2 and TRBJ2-3; 13 nucleotides match TRBD2. The CDR3 runs to 15 residues. Germline V gives CDR1 SNHLY, CDR2 FYNNEI. J lost 4 bases, V lost 11 bases, and 9 bases had no gene match. CDR3 loop: CAGATSGGPADTQYF. The CDR3 DNA reads as TGTGCCGGAGCGACTAGCGGGGGGCCCGCAGATACGCAGTATTTT. Supplemented by reference TRBV2 and TRBJ2-3, the full variable domain reads EPEVTQTPSHQVTQMGQEVILRCVPISNHLYFYWYRQILGQKVEFLVSFYNNEISEKSEIFDDQFSVERPDGSNFTLKIRSTKLEDSAMYFCAGATSGGPADTQYFGPGTRLTVL.

The V call is TRBV11-2, the J call TRBJ2-3, with D perhaps matching TRBD2 (6 bases). The CDR3 is 17 amino acids. V gave up 5 bases and J gave up 3 bases, with 21 bases separating them. The germline V gene has CDR1 SGHAT and CDR2 FQNNGV. The chain's CDR3 is CASSLAAGLLTTDTQYF. In DNA form, the CDR3 reads TGTGCCAGCAGCCTGGCGGCGGGGCTCTTAACGACAGATACGCAGTATTTT.

The chain links TRBV15 to TRBJ2-5; D unresolved. The CDR3 covers 15 residues. Trimming pared 0 bases from V and 4 bases from J, leaving 12 bases between. Germline assignment: CDR1 LNHNV and CDR2 YYDKDF (reference sequence). CDR3 residues: CATSRDGTVGETQYF. Written as DNA, the CDR3 is TGTGCCACCAGCAGAGATGGCACGGTAGGAGAGACCCAGTACTTC. The whole variable domain, remainder taken from reference TRBV15 and TRBJ2-5, is DAMVIQNPRYQVTQFGKPVTLSCSQTLNHNVMYWYQQKSSQAPKLLFHYYDKDFNNEADTPDNFQSRRPNTSFCFLDIRSPGLGDTAMYLCATSRDGTVGETQYFGPGTRLLVL.

The chain is built from TRBV7-3 and TRBJ1-6, with 7 bases identical to TRBD1. The CDR3 loop spans 12 amino acids. The V gene end was trimmed by 5 bases and the J gene end by 13 bases; junction bases not matched to a gene: 5. The germline V gene encodes CDR1 SGHTA and CDR2 FQGTGA. The CDR3 protein is CASSGTGEPLHF. CDR3 sequence (DNA): TGTGCCAGCAGCGGCACAGGGGAGCCCCTCCACTTT.

The rearrangement uses TRBV19 and TRBJ1-4; 8 nucleotides agree with TRBD1. Germline assignment: CDR1 LNHDA and CDR2 SQIVND (reference sequence). V lost 7 bases and J lost 11; bases outside the gene matches: 9. The CDR3 loop spans 13 amino acids. CDR3 bases: TGTGCCAGTATCAGGGGGCGTACGGGGAAACTGTTTTTT. Protein sequence: CASIRGRTGKLFF.

V and J are TRBV5-5 and TRBJ1-3; D is ambiguous. There are 15 residues in the CDR3. Between the trimmed V and J ends, which lost 0 bases and 0 bases, there was a span of 7 bases. Germline CDR1 reads SGHKS; CDR2 reads YYEKEE (reference sequence). CDR3: CASSLGLFSGNTIYF. CDR3 DNA: TGTGCCAGCAGCTTGGGGCTATTCTCTGGAAACACCATATATTTT.

The chain combines TRBV7-6 with TRBJ2-3; 9 nucleotides align to TRBD2. V gave up 8 bases and J gave up 2 bases; unmatched junction bases: 8. CDR1 and CDR2 from the germline V gene are SGHVS and FNYEAQ. The length of the CDR3 is 15 residues. CDR3 nucleotides: TGTGCCAGCTCTCTTAGCGGGGGCACCACAGATACGCAGTATTTT. This translates into CASSLSGGTTDTQYF.

The gene calls are TRBV4-1 and TRBJ1-1; TRBD1 agrees at 10 bases. Germline V CDR1 and CDR2: MGHRA, YSYEKL. V dropped 5 bases and J dropped 6; count of bases not matched to a gene: 9. The CDR3 has 15 residues. CDR3 nucleotide sequence: TGCGCCAGCAGCGGCCGGGACAGGGGAGTACCTGAAGCTTTCTTT. Translated: CASSGRDRGVPEAFF.